A selection of T cell receptor beta chains follows, all from one sample in a study of shared clonotypes between healthy human individuals. Clones were read by immunoSEQ multiplex PCR, and TCRdb kept only the in-frame ones, dropping some. The sample gives 2 million to 2.5 million clones, around 93% of which show up once; 1.5% to 2% is in the top ten. Sequenced: naive CD8+ T cells from PBMCs. These receptors all stem from a man between 18 and 35 years old in good health. Some clones in this sample may be carry-over from other donors' samples. Both conserved end residues are part of each CDR3. A D gene is named only where the DNA matches it firmly. For some rows the clone size is stated as once, few or many, or as a class when expanded; others skip it.

len,j_gene,d_gene,v_gene,abundance,CDR3aa
17,TRBJ1-2,-,TRBV7-9,-,CASSPVRGPKGVDGYTF
12,TRBJ2-5,-,TRBV7-9,-,CASSPGRETQYF
13,TRBJ1-2,TRBD1,TRBV11-2,once,CASSPRQGTGYTF
13,TRBJ2-7,-,TRBV19,-,CASSMSEFYEQYF
15,TRBJ2-3,-,TRBV2,-,CASSVVPRGTDTQYF
15,TRBJ1-5,-,TRBV19,-,CASSIDRWGNQPQHF
14,TRBJ2-7,-,TRBV4-3,-,CASSQVEGSYEQYF
16,TRBJ2-1,TRBD2,TRBV27,-,CASSHRSSGRDNEQFF
15,TRBJ2-7,-,TRBV6-1,-,CASSEAVRLSYEQYF
15,TRBJ1-1,-,TRBV7-8,-,CASSLEGRLFTEAFF
13,TRBJ1-1,-,TRBV30,-,CAWSVHGDTEAFF
13,TRBJ2-5,-,TRBV28,-,CASSFNRQETQYF
16,TRBJ2-2,-,TRBV27,-,CASSLSPGVNTGELFF
12,TRBJ1-3,-,TRBV6-6,-,CASSLTRDSIYF
17,TRBJ2-3,-,TRBV7-9,-,CASSLAVRGGLTDTQYF
14,TRBJ1-1,-,TRBV29-1,few,CSVANKYLNTEAFF
13,TRBJ2-2,-,TRBV15,-,CATEQGRTGELFF
14,TRBJ2-1,-,TRBV27,-,CASSLRDQYNEQFF
15,TRBJ1-2,-,TRBV18,-,CASSLTAGTSYGYTF
17,TRBJ1-5,-,TRBV11-3,-,CASSLVRGGFSNQPQHF
13,TRBJ1-1,-,TRBV27,few,CASSLVRGTEAFF
17,TRBJ2-5,TRBD2,TRBV7-9,-,CASSYLGLAGSSETQYF
16,TRBJ1-2,TRBD1,TRBV10-3,-,CAISESGQGNLYGYTF
13,TRBJ1-1,-,TRBV12-5,-,CASGLQGNTEAFF
14,TRBJ2-2,-,TRBV7-9,-,CASIPEPASGELFF
15,TRBJ1-3,-,TRBV7-2,once,CASSFGSHSGNTIYF
13,TRBJ2-1,-,TRBV15,-,CATSSVRYNEQFF
15,TRBJ1-1,-,TRBV16,-,CASSQDTVMNTEAFF
13,TRBJ2-5,TRBD1,TRBV28,once,CASLGQGPETQYF
15,TRBJ1-4,TRBD1,TRBV2,-,CASSGTDRGREKLFF
16,TRBJ2-7,-,TRBV15,once,CATSDDPDSVTYEQYF
18,TRBJ1-4,-,TRBV7-9,-,CASSPLGGVDSWAEKLFF
15,TRBJ1-5,TRBD1,TRBV19,-,CASSKPTGLNQPQHF
15,TRBJ2-7,TRBD2,TRBV27,-,CASSLWSGGTYEQYF
12,TRBJ2-7,-,TRBV7-9,-,CASSPGRYEQYF
15,TRBJ2-7,TRBD1,TRBV28,-,CASSLFRTGVYEQYF
14,TRBJ1-5,-,TRBV4-3,-,CASSQAYGAQPQHF
15,TRBJ1-5,-,TRBV28,-,CASSLSRLSGQPQHF
14,TRBJ2-2,-,TRBV29-1,-,CSVEGQGNTGELFF
14,TRBJ1-1,TRBD1,TRBV30,-,CAWSVTGGWTEAFF
16,TRBJ1-5,-,TRBV7-8,-,CASSLAVPAGNQPQHF
14,TRBJ2-1,TRBD2,TRBV30,-,CAYTTGAGAHEQFF
15,TRBJ1-1,-,TRBV25-1,-,CASSLREGENTEAFF
14,TRBJ1-1,TRBD1,TRBV19,-,CASSWGQQNTEAFF
16,TRBJ1-5,-,TRBV30,-,CAWSEGTYSGNQPQHF
15,TRBJ1-2,-,TRBV6-5,once,CASSPRRGHAYGYTF